This T cell receptor beta chain was identified in a study of blood T cell repertoires in COVID-19. The sample holds one count of this clone. The CDR3 extends over 15 amino acids. The V gene's germline CDR1 is MNHEY and CDR2 SVGEGT. The germline V and J ends were trimmed by 2 bases and 8 bases, with 17 bases remaining between them. This table comes from immunoSEQ multiplex PCR, and its TCRdb copy is limited to in-frame clones, with some not included. The data hold approximately 180,000 clones, with approximately 85% observed a single time. The genes are TRBV6-2 or TRBV6-3 and TRBJ2-3, with D perhaps matching TRBD2 (7 bases). The origin of this receptor is a human donor with active or convalescent COVID-19. The donor label of this sample is uncertain. Sequencing was carried out using peripheral blood. The CDR3 DNA sequence: TGTGCCAGCAGTTACAACGGGGGGCTTCGAGGTACGCAGTATTTT. Protein: CASSYNGGLRGTQYF.